This T cell receptor beta chain was profiled in a study of neoadjuvant anti-PD-1 for oral cavity cancer. V gave up 7 bases and J gave up 3 bases; unmatched junction bases: 7. Germline lookup yields CDR1 GTSNPN and CDR2 SVGIG (reference sequence). The CDR3 contains 13 residues. Data came from immunoSEQ multiplex PCR; TCRdb stores just in-frame clones and leaves some out. The sample has around 65,000 clones, about 86% seen once; the top ten hold less than 3%. Stated time point: after neoadjuvant nivolumab, at surgical resection. Patients had HPV-negative, locally advanced oral cavity squamous cell carcinoma. Analysis of PBMCs was direct, with no culture step.

This chain joins TRBV30 and TRBJ2-7, with 9 bases matching TRBD2. This TCR derives from a person aged 35 to 85 with oral cavity squamous cell carcinoma. The source material was PBMCs, sampled after nivolumab (anti-PD-1) treatment. The CDR3 nucleotides are TGTGCCTCCCAGCGGGAGGTGGGCTACGAGCAGTACTTC. Residues: CASQREVGYEQYF.